This TCR beta chain was identified during a study of monozygotic twins with inflammatory bowel disease. For each CDR3 protein, TCRdb gives one entry from its re-call of the 5' RACE reads, without DNA. The table for this sample gives fewer than 350,000 distinct CDR3 sequences. The CDR3 loop spans 16 amino acids. Germline V gene data show CDR1 as MDHEN and CDR2 as SYDVKM. The chain employs TRBV28 and TRBJ2-6; TCRdb picks TRBD1, but there is no DNA to check that call. Specimen: blood. The sequence derives from a human donor with ulcerative colitis or Crohn's disease, or a healthy co-twin of an affected twin (not recorded which). The CDR3 sequence is CASSLDRGPGANVLTF.